Sequencing of this T cell receptor beta chain was carried out in a study of cytomegalovirus exposure and HLA in healthy donors. Of note for this clone: What it binds is unknown.

CDR1 and CDR2 from the germline V gene are SGHDT and YYEEEE. Trimming took 2 bases from V and 3 from J; bases not matched to a gene: 1. CDR3 size: 13 residues. Vbeta (60) and Jbeta (13) primers were used in the PCR. Assay: immunoSEQ multiplex PCR; the TCRdb copy retains only in-frame clones and omits some. The sample includes 150,000 to 200,000 clones, 70% to 80% seen only once; the top ten take 0.95% to 1.1%. Whole-study findings and limits: Analyzed later, most CMV-associated TCR beta chains appeared HLA-restricted. An assumption of roughly uniform sequencing depth across donors underlay the presence/absence analyses. Segments of the TCR beta V type were, in most cases, productive about 87% or about 30% of the time in an earlier analysis.

The TCR was taken from a woman aged 40 to 50 in good health and CMV-seronegative. The J gene is TRBJ2-5, the V gene TRBV5-6; 7 nucleotides agree with TRBD2. Input material: PBMCs. CDR3 sequence: CASSFTSEETQYF. CDR3 coding DNA: TGTGCCAGCAGCTTCACTAGCGAAGAGACCCAGTACTTC.